Presented here are 18 T cell receptor beta chains from one specimen sequenced in a study of T cells after yellow fever vaccination. TCRdb ran MiXCR on the 5' RACE reads and lists one entry per CDR3 protein. The sample contains approximately 550,000 distinct CDR3 sequences, 15% to 20% of which appear only once. The sequencing used PBMCs, collected 15 days after the yellow fever booster vaccination. These receptors came from a young man who received the YFV17D yellow fever vaccine.

The chain carries TRBV29-1 and TRBJ2-3; TRBD2 might be the D (5 bases). V was trimmed by 4 bases and J by 2 bases, leaving 13 bases between them. CDR1 and CDR2 from the germline V gene are SQVTM and ANQGSEA. CDR3 length equals 14 residues. CDR3 protein: CSVGHSALTDTQYF. The CDR3 nucleotides are TGCAGCGTTGGTCATAGCGCCCTCACAGATACGCAGTATTTT.

V gene TRBV6-1 combines with J gene TRBJ2-2; D ambiguous. V shed 6 bases and J shed 3 bases, with 8 bases lying between them. Germline CDR1 and CDR2: MNHNS and SASEGT. This CDR3 is built from 13 residues. The CDR3 reads CASRPFDTGELFF. Here the CDR3 DNA reads TGTGCCAGCAGACCCTTTGACACCGGGGAGCTGTTTTTT.

This chain connects TRBV11-2 to TRBJ2-2; D perhaps matches TRBD1 (5 bases). This CDR3 is built from 13 residues. V lost 5 bases and J 8 bases, leaving 12 bases between the germline ends. Germline V gene sequence: CDR1 SGHAT, CDR2 FQNNGV. The CDR3 here is CASSPSGWGELFF. For the CDR3, the DNA is TGTGCCAGCAGCCCCTCAGGGTGGGGGGAGCTGTTTTTT.

In this sample, this clonotype turned up a few times. The chain recombines TRBV7-2 with TRBJ2-4, with 10 bases identical to TRBD2. CDR3 length: 22 amino acids. V shed 5 bases and J 1 base; nucleotides not matched to a gene: 23. Per the germline V gene, CDR1 is SGHTA and CDR2 is FQGNSA. CDR3 sequence (DNA): TGTGCCAGCAGCGGACCGGGACTAGCGTACTTCCCCGGGGCTCTGGCCAAAAACATTCAGTACTTC. It yields the protein CASSGPGLAYFPGALAKNIQYF.

This chain links TRBV20-1 with TRBJ2-7; TRBD1 aligns across 7 bases. J gave up 6 bases and V 2 bases, and 7 bases lay outside the gene matches. This CDR3 region has 13 residues. Germline V gene data show CDR1 as DFQATT and CDR2 as SNEGSKA (reference sequence). CDR3 in amino acids: CSARSGQAGEQYF. CDR3 DNA: TGCAGTGCTAGATCCGGACAGGCGGGCGAGCAGTACTTC.

This clonotype was observed a few times. The V and J genes are TRBV5-1 and TRBJ2-5; 13 nucleotides match TRBD2. Losses at the gene ends were 4 bases for V and 5 bases for J; bases not matched to a gene: 8. Per the germline V gene, CDR1 is SGHRS and CDR2 is YFSETQ. The CDR3 spans 16 residues. The DNA of the CDR3 is TGCGCCAGCAGCCGTCGACTAGCGGGAGGAGGGGAGACCCAGTACTTC. It yields the protein CASSRRLAGGGETQYF.

The J gene is TRBJ2-7, the V gene TRBV6-1, with 7 positions matching TRBD1. CDR3 size: 15 residues. Unmatched junction bases numbered 14, after V lost 7 bases and J lost 5 bases. From germline, CDR1 is MNHNS and CDR2 SASEGT. CDR3 protein: CASTSPDRALNEQYF. For the CDR3, the DNA is TGTGCCAGCACCTCGCCCGACAGGGCTTTGAACGAGCAGTACTTC.

CDR3 bases: TGCGCCAGCAGCTTGGACGGGGTATTTTCCGAGCAGTACTTC. This gives the protein CASSLDGVFSEQYF. The chain uses TRBV5-1 and TRBJ2-7; perhaps TRBD2 as D (5 bases). Trimming shortened V by 0 bases and J by 6 bases, and 13 bases separated the two germline ends. There are 14 residues in the CDR3. Per germline, CDR1 SGHRS and CDR2 YFSETQ.

This clonotype has only a few counts. The DNA of the CDR3 is TGCAGTGCTCCTTTAGCGGGCTTGGGGACCCAGTACTTC. The encoded protein is CSAPLAGLGTQYF. V gene TRBV20-1 combines with J gene TRBJ2-5; 7 bases line up with TRBD2. Unmatched junction bases numbered 10, after V lost 5 bases and J lost 7 bases. This CDR3 spans 13 amino acids. Germline lookup yields CDR1 DFQATT and CDR2 SNEGSKA (reference sequence).

J is TRBJ1-3 and V is TRBV9, with D uncertain. CDR3 length equals 17 residues. CDR1 and CDR2 from the germline V gene are SGDLS and YYNGEE. The germline V and J ends were trimmed by 0 bases and 1 base, with 14 bases remaining between them. In DNA form, the CDR3 reads TGTGCCAGCAGCGTAGAAGGACCGCTAGGGTCTGGAAACACCATATATTTT. It encodes CASSVEGPLGSGNTIYF.

This clonotype was seen a handful of times. The chain recombines TRBV28 with TRBJ2-2; a possible D gene is TRBD1 (5 bases). In germline, CDR1 is MDHEN, CDR2 SYDVKM. The CDR3 extends over 15 amino acids. V lost 4 bases, J lost 4 bases, and 13 bases lay in between. The chain's CDR3 is CASSSTVVSTGELFF. The CDR3 nucleotides read TGTGCCAGCAGTTCGACAGTCGTGAGCACCGGGGAGCTGTTTTTT. Drawing the rest from reference TRBV28 and TRBJ2-2, the complete variable domain is DVKVTQSSRYLVKRTGEKVFLECVQDMDHENMFWYRQDPGLGLRLIYFSYDVKMKEKGDIPEGYSVSREKKERFSLILESASTNQTSMYLCASSSTVVSTGELFFGEGSRLTVL.

This clonotype was counted only a few times. V usage is TRBV6-2 or TRBV6-3 and J usage is TRBJ2-1; 9 nucleotides align to TRBD2. Unmatched junction bases numbered 6, after V lost 0 bases and J lost 9 bases. The germline gives CDR1 MNHEY, CDR2 SVGEGT. This CDR3 has 15 residues. Written as DNA, the CDR3 is TGTGCCAGCAGTTACTCAGGACTAGCGTTCGGTGAGCAGTTCTTC. Translated: CASSYSGLAFGEQFF.

This clonotype was seen a handful of times. The chain carries TRBV6-6 and TRBJ2-2; weak D call: TRBD2 (5 bases). Germline loops: CDR1 MNHNY, CDR2 SVGAGI (reference sequence). The V and J ends lost 8 bases and 4 bases respectively, with 8 bases between them. There are 12 residues in the CDR3. CDR3 DNA sequence: TGTGCCAGCTACCGGGGCACCGGGGAGCTGTTTTTT. Its translation: CASYRGTGELFF.

V and J are TRBV12-3 or TRBV12-4 and TRBJ1-1; TRBD1 aligns across 7 bases. V shed 5 bases, J shed 3 bases, and the junction held 6 bases outside the gene matches. The CDR3 loop spans 14 amino acids. The CDR3 DNA sequence: TGTGCCAGCAGTCGGACAGGAAGGGACACTGAAGCTTTCTTT. Amino acids: CASSRTGRDTEAFF.

The V gene is TRBV29-1, the J gene TRBJ2-2, with a tentative D call TRBD1 (6 bases). The length of the CDR3 is 14 residues. Germline CDR1 and CDR2: SQVTM and ANQGSEA. Deletions cut 2 bases from V and 1 base from J, with 8 bases between. Here the CDR3 reads CSVEQGMNTGELFF. The CDR3 coding sequence is TGCAGCGTTGAACAGGGGATGAACACCGGGGAGCTGTTTTTT.

V is TRBV5-5 and J is TRBJ1-2, with D tentatively TRBD1 (5 bases). Trimming took 4 bases from V and 4 from J, leaving 11 bases between them. The CDR3 extends over 13 amino acids. Germline values: CDR1 SGHKS, CDR2 YYEKEE (reference sequence). CDR3 loop: CASSAGTAYGYTF. The CDR3 DNA reads as TGTGCCAGCAGCGCCGGGACGGCCTATGGCTACACCTTC. Full variable domain (rest looked up from reference TRBV5-5 and TRBJ1-2): DAGVTQSPTHLIKTRGQQVTLRCSPISGHKSVSWYQQVLGQGPQFIFQYYEKEERGRGNFPDRFSARQFPNYSSELNVNALLLGDSALYLCASSAGTAYGYTFGSGTRLTVV.

This clonotype came up a few times. This sequence joins TRBV5-1 and TRBJ1-2; 10 positions agree with TRBD1. This CDR3 contains 15 residues. Trimming at V came to 4 bases and at J to 3 bases, leaving 6 bases not matched to a gene. CDR1 SGHRS and CDR2 YFSETQ come from the germline V gene. The CDR3: CASSPDRGWDYGYTF. CDR3 DNA: TGCGCCAGCAGCCCGGACAGGGGGTGGGACTATGGCTACACCTTC.

This clonotype was seen only a few times. The rearrangement links TRBV12-3 or TRBV12-4 to TRBJ2-5, with D unresolved. Trimming cost V 3 bases and J 3 bases, with 8 bases left between them. The length of the CDR3 is 13 residues. CDR3 in DNA: TGTGCCAGCAGTTTCTACTCAGAAGAGACCCAGTACTTC. It encodes CASSFYSEETQYF.